The rows below give T cell receptor beta chains drawn from one sample of a study of blood T cell repertoires in COVID-19. The protocol was immunoSEQ multiplex PCR, while the TCRdb copy is restricted to in-frame clones and leaves out a portion. The sample carries 250,000 or so clones, more than 85% recorded once. Sequenced: PBMCs or T cells enriched from blood (not recorded which). Every receptor here comes from a man aged 40-50 years who had been exposed to COVID-19. CDR3s include the opening cysteine and the closing phenylalanine or tryptophan. D genes are given only for firm matches. Clone size appears in some rows only: once, few, many, or a class for an expanded clone.

CDR3nt: TGTGCCAGCAGTCCCCGACGGACAGGGGTAAACACTGAAGCTTTCTTT
CDR3aa: CASSPRRTGVNTEAFF
j_gene: TRBJ1-1
abundance: -
v_gene: TRBV28
d_gene: TRBD1

CDR3nt: TGTGCCAGCAGCTTAATGGGGGGAACTAATGAAAAACTGTTTTTT
CDR3aa: CASSLMGGTNEKLFF
j_gene: TRBJ1-4
abundance: once
v_gene: TRBV7-2
d_gene: -

CDR3nt: TGTGCCAGCAGCCTGACTTACGGGGGTAACTATGGCTACACCTTC
CDR3aa: CASSLTYGGNYGYTF
j_gene: TRBJ1-2
abundance: once
v_gene: TRBV6-5
d_gene: -

CDR3nt: TGTGCCAGCAGTTACTCGGGGACAGATTTTGGCTACACCTTC
CDR3aa: CASSYSGTDFGYTF
j_gene: TRBJ1-2
abundance: -
v_gene: TRBV6-5
d_gene: TRBD1

CDR3nt: TGTGCCACCAGCAGCAGGACAGCCTACAATGAGCAGTTCTTC
CDR3aa: CATSSRTAYNEQFF
j_gene: TRBJ2-1
abundance: -
v_gene: TRBV15
d_gene: -

CDR3nt: TGTGCCAGCAGCCGAGCACGAATTATCGAGCGGGGAGGAACTTACGAGCAGTACTTC
CDR3aa: CASSRARIIERGGTYEQYF
j_gene: TRBJ2-7
abundance: -
v_gene: TRBV7-9
d_gene: TRBD2

CDR3nt: TGTGCCACCTGGACGGGACAGGAAAGCACAGATACGCAGTATTTT
CDR3aa: CATWTGQESTDTQYF
j_gene: TRBJ2-3
abundance: -
v_gene: TRBV24-1
d_gene: TRBD1

CDR3nt: TGTGCCAGCACCGAAACACACCGGGAGGCCCGGCTCTCCAATGAGCAGTTCTTC
CDR3aa: CASTETHREARLSNEQFF
j_gene: TRBJ2-1
abundance: -
v_gene: TRBV9
d_gene: TRBD2

CDR3nt: TGTGCCAGCAGTGAACGCGGGGCAGCCTATAATTCACCCCTCCACTTT
CDR3aa: CASSERGAAYNSPLHF
j_gene: TRBJ1-6
abundance: -
v_gene: TRBV25-1
d_gene: -

CDR3nt: TGCGCCAGCAGCTTGGGACAGGGGCGCGACGAGCAGTACTTC
CDR3aa: CASSLGQGRDEQYF
j_gene: TRBJ2-7
abundance: -
v_gene: TRBV4-3
d_gene: TRBD1

CDR3nt: TGTGCCAGTAGTCCCCTAGCGGGAGATAGGTCAGATACGCAGTATTTT
CDR3aa: CASSPLAGDRSDTQYF
j_gene: TRBJ2-3
abundance: -
v_gene: TRBV19
d_gene: TRBD2

CDR3nt: TGCGCCAGCAGGATCTCCGGGACAGAGAAGCGCACTGAAGCTTTCTTT
CDR3aa: CASRISGTEKRTEAFF
j_gene: TRBJ1-1
abundance: -
v_gene: TRBV4-1
d_gene: TRBD1

CDR3nt: TGTGCCAGCAGCCAGCCTACAGGGGGCGCGTATTACAATGAGCAGTTCTTC
CDR3aa: CASSQPTGGAYYNEQFF
j_gene: TRBJ2-1
abundance: -
v_gene: TRBV28
d_gene: TRBD1

CDR3nt: TGTGCCAGCAGCCCCGGGTACGAGCAGTACTTC
CDR3aa: CASSPGYEQYF
j_gene: TRBJ2-7
abundance: -
v_gene: TRBV3-1/TRBV3-2
d_gene: -

CDR3nt: TGCAGCGTTGAAGATAGCGGGACTTCAATGTACAATGAGCAGTTCTTC
CDR3aa: CSVEDSGTSMYNEQFF
j_gene: TRBJ2-1
abundance: -
v_gene: TRBV29-1
d_gene: TRBD2

CDR3nt: TGTGCCAGTAGCCCGAATCCGGGGTCCTCTACGCCCATGGGCGGCTACACCTTC
CDR3aa: CASSPNPGSSTPMGGYTF
j_gene: TRBJ1-2
abundance: -
v_gene: TRBV19
d_gene: -

CDR3nt: TGTGCCAGCAGCAAGACAGGGGGCAATGAGCAGTTCTTC
CDR3aa: CASSKTGGNEQFF
j_gene: TRBJ2-1
abundance: -
v_gene: TRBV7-3
d_gene: TRBD1

CDR3nt: TGTGCCAGCAGTTGGGACAGGGATACGCAGTATTTT
CDR3aa: CASSWDRDTQYF
j_gene: TRBJ2-3
abundance: -
v_gene: TRBV12-3/TRBV12-4
d_gene: TRBD1

CDR3nt: TGCAGCGTTCTCGGGACAGGGAAGTACACCTTC
CDR3aa: CSVLGTGKYTF
j_gene: TRBJ1-2
abundance: -
v_gene: TRBV29-1
d_gene: TRBD1

CDR3nt: TGTGCCAGCAGGATGACAGGGGCGTATCAGCCCCAGCATTTT
CDR3aa: CASRMTGAYQPQHF
j_gene: TRBJ1-5
abundance: -
v_gene: TRBV27
d_gene: TRBD1

CDR3nt: TGCAGCGTTGAGGAGGGACAGGCTTCAATCCACACTGAAGCTTTCTTT
CDR3aa: CSVEEGQASIHTEAFF
j_gene: TRBJ1-1
abundance: -
v_gene: TRBV29-1
d_gene: TRBD1

CDR3nt: TGCGCCAGCAGCTTCCGGGACAACACAGATACGCAGTATTTT
CDR3aa: CASSFRDNTDTQYF
j_gene: TRBJ2-3
abundance: -
v_gene: TRBV5-1
d_gene: -

CDR3nt: TGTGCCAGCTCACCACTTGGTGACAGTGGGGCTGGAAACACCATATATTTT
CDR3aa: CASSPLGDSGAGNTIYF
j_gene: TRBJ1-3
abundance: -
v_gene: TRBV18
d_gene: -

CDR3nt: TGCGCCAGCAGCCAGGGACAGGCTAGCACAGATACGCAGTATTTT
CDR3aa: CASSQGQASTDTQYF
j_gene: TRBJ2-3
abundance: -
v_gene: TRBV5-1
d_gene: TRBD1

CDR3nt: TGTGCCAGTAGTATACTCACCCGGGACAGCGACTATCAGCCCCAGCATTTT
CDR3aa: CASSILTRDSDYQPQHF
j_gene: TRBJ1-5
abundance: -
v_gene: TRBV19
d_gene: TRBD1

CDR3nt: TGTGCCTGGAGTGTATCCCACTCTGGGGCCAACGTCCTGACTTTC
CDR3aa: CAWSVSHSGANVLTF
j_gene: TRBJ2-6
abundance: -
v_gene: TRBV30
d_gene: -

CDR3nt: TGTGCCAGCAGTGACTCATACAGGGGGTCTGGAAACACCATATATTTT
CDR3aa: CASSDSYRGSGNTIYF
j_gene: TRBJ1-3
abundance: -
v_gene: TRBV25-1
d_gene: TRBD1

CDR3nt: TGTGCCAGCAGCGTATCTGTCAGCGGGAGCCACGAGCAGTACTTC
CDR3aa: CASSVSVSGSHEQYF
j_gene: TRBJ2-7
abundance: -
v_gene: TRBV9
d_gene: TRBD2

CDR3nt: TGTGCCAGCACTATTGCCCCTACGGGCAATGAGCAGTTCTTC
CDR3aa: CASTIAPTGNEQFF
j_gene: TRBJ2-1
abundance: -
v_gene: TRBV27
d_gene: -

CDR3nt: TGTGCCTGGAGTGTAAGTCGGGTTCTGGCGGGAGTTCCCGTGGTGGACTTC
CDR3aa: CAWSVSRVLAGVPVVDF
j_gene: TRBJ2-7
abundance: -
v_gene: TRBV30
d_gene: TRBD2

CDR3nt: TGTGCCAGCAGTTTACCGAGAGGGTCTGGAAACACCATATATTTT
CDR3aa: CASSLPRGSGNTIYF
j_gene: TRBJ1-3
abundance: -
v_gene: TRBV28
d_gene: -

CDR3nt: TGTGCCAGCAGCTTAGTGAGCGGGAGATCTTACGAGCAGTACTTC
CDR3aa: CASSLVSGRSYEQYF
j_gene: TRBJ2-7
abundance: -
v_gene: TRBV11-2
d_gene: TRBD2

CDR3nt: TGTGCCAGCTCACCACCGACGACGGGGTTGGACACGCAGTATTTT
CDR3aa: CASSPPTTGLDTQYF
j_gene: TRBJ2-3
abundance: -
v_gene: TRBV18
d_gene: -

CDR3nt: TGTGCCAGCGGAATGACAGCTTCTAACACTGAAGCTTTCTTT
CDR3aa: CASGMTASNTEAFF
j_gene: TRBJ1-1
abundance: once
v_gene: TRBV18
d_gene: -

CDR3nt: TGCGCCAGCAGCCAAGAGCTGCTAGCGCGGGAGACCCAGTACTTC
CDR3aa: CASSQELLARETQYF
j_gene: TRBJ2-5
abundance: -
v_gene: TRBV4-3
d_gene: -

CDR3nt: TGTGCCAGCAGTTTTCCCCGGGGAAACACTGAAGCTTTCTTT
CDR3aa: CASSFPRGNTEAFF
j_gene: TRBJ1-1
abundance: -
v_gene: TRBV6-5
d_gene: -